This TCR beta chain originates from a study of CD8 T cells in Susac syndrome. Bulk CD8+ and CD4+ cells came from magnetic negative isolation; CD8+ TEMRA by FACS. The CDR3 sequence is 16 residues long. J gave up 0 bases and V 3 bases, and 2 bases lay outside the gene matches. Germline CDR1 is LGHNA and CDR2 is YNFKEQ. Study-level findings and limits: By the study's own acknowledgment, its TCR sequencing and HLA analysis included relatively few individuals.

With random hexamers, reverse transcription was performed on about 0.5 to 1 ug of RNA. TCRdb reprocessed the immunoSEQ multiplex PCR reads with MiXCR, giving one entry per CDR3 protein. This table holds 150,000 to 200,000 distinct CDR3 sequences, roughly 96% found once. In regard to this clonotype: What it binds is unknown.

Sequencing used CD8+ T cells from PBMCs. This TCR was recovered from a human donor with multiple sclerosis. The V call is TRBV4-2, the J call TRBJ2-7, with 13 positions matching TRBD2. As DNA, the CDR3 is TGTGCCAGCAGCCAGACTAGCGGGGGGATCTCCTACGAGCAGTACTTC. Translation: CASSQTSGGISYEQYF.